This TCR beta chain was observed in a study of T-cell reconstitution after alpha-beta-depleted transplantation in children. For TCRbeta, the library was prepared with unique molecular identifiers. TCRdb reprocessed the PCR reads via MiXCR and lists one record per CDR3 protein. The sample has over 550,000 distinct CDR3 sequences, roughly a tenth seen once. Germline CDR1 DFQATT, CDR2 SNEGSKA (reference sequence). V was clipped by 0 bases and J by 7 bases, with 19 bases between them. CDR3 size: 15 residues. The receptor comes from a human donor who donated a stem cell graft to a child with acute myeloid leukemia. Specimen: PBMCs from the stem cell graft donor, collected from the stem cell graft. The V gene is TRBV20-1, the J gene TRBJ2-7; a possible D gene is TRBD2 (6 bases). The CDR3 sequence: CSAREGRTGLLEQYF. The DNA for the CDR3 is TGCAGTGCTAGAGAGGGGAGGACTGGACTATTGGAGCAGTACTTC.